These T cell receptor beta chains were read from a single sample in a study of blood T cell repertoires in COVID-19. This table comes from immunoSEQ multiplex PCR, and its TCRdb copy is limited to in-frame clones, with some not included. The table shows more than 200,000 clones, with 80% to 90% occurring only once. The sequenced material came from peripheral blood. All receptors derive from a man in his fifties with COVID-19, enrolled during active disease. The CDR3 runs from the conserved cysteine through the conserved F or W. D genes are given only for firm matches. Clone size is shown for a subset of rows, as once, few, many or a class of expanded clone.

J gene | clone size | V gene | D gene | CDR3 DNA | CDR3 protein
TRBJ2-2 | NA | TRBV19 | NA | TGTGCCAGTAGTATTTATTCCGGGGAGCTGTTTTTT | CASSIYSGELFF
TRBJ2-1 | NA | TRBV10-1 | TRBD2 | TGCGCCAGCAGTGGGACTAGCGATTACAATGAGCAGTTCTTC | CASSGTSDYNEQFF
TRBJ2-3 | NA | TRBV7-9 | NA | TGTGCCAGCAGCTCCAGCGGATCCCATACGCAGTATTTT | CASSSSGSHTQYF
TRBJ1-1 | few | TRBV3-1/TRBV3-2 | TRBD1 | TGTGCCAGTACGCCGGGACAGGGGGCTACGGGTACTGAAGCTTTCTTT | CASTPGQGATGTEAFF
TRBJ2-1 | NA | TRBV7-9 | TRBD2 | TGTGCCAGCAGCCCCCGACTAGCGGGAGTGGTAAACAATGAGCAGTTCTTC | CASSPRLAGVVNNEQFF
TRBJ1-6 | NA | TRBV18 | NA | TGTGCCAGCTCGTCAAACAGGGAAGCAAATAATTCACCCCTCCACTTT | CASSSNREANNSPLHF
TRBJ2-3 | once | TRBV7-2 | NA | TGTGCCAGCAGCCCATCCCGCACAGATACGCAGTATTTT | CASSPSRTDTQYF
TRBJ2-3 | NA | TRBV5-5 | TRBD2 | TGTGCCAGCAGCTTCCTAGCGGGGGGCCTCGTGAATACGCAGTATTTT | CASSFLAGGLVNTQYF
TRBJ2-7 | NA | TRBV10-1 | TRBD1 | TGCGCCAACTCCGGACAGGGGGCCTACGAGCAGTACTTC | CANSGQGAYEQYF
TRBJ2-4 | once | TRBV7-2 | NA | TGTGCCAGCAGCTTAGCAGAACTCCCCACCTTTCAGTACTTC | CASSLAELPTFQYF
TRBJ2-7 | NA | TRBV3-1/TRBV3-2 | TRBD1 | TGTGCCAGCAGCCAAGAAGGGACAGGGCATTCCTACGAGCAGTACTTC | CASSQEGTGHSYEQYF
TRBJ2-7 | NA | TRBV27 | TRBD1 | TGTGCCAGCAAGACGCGACAGGGGTACTCCTACGAGCAGTACTTC | CASKTRQGYSYEQYF
TRBJ2-4 | NA | TRBV28 | NA | TGTGCCAGCAGTCCTTTGCCCCAGCAGGGGGGAAAAAACATTCAGTACTTC | CASSPLPQQGGKNIQYF
TRBJ2-1 | NA | TRBV24-1 | TRBD2 | TGTGCCACCAGTGACCCCGGGACTATAGGTAATGAGCAGTTCTTC | CATSDPGTIGNEQFF
TRBJ2-1 | NA | TRBV18 | TRBD2 | TGTGCCAGCTCACCACCTAGCGGGAGTTCCTACAATGAGCAGTTCTTC | CASSPPSGSSYNEQFF
TRBJ1-1 | once | TRBV19 | NA | TGTGCCAGTGCACGCGAGGCGAACACTGAAGCTTTCTTT | CASAREANTEAFF
TRBJ1-2 | NA | TRBV10-1 | TRBD1 | TGCGCCAGCAGTGAGAGACAGGGGAACTATGGCTACACCTTC | CASSERQGNYGYTF
TRBJ2-7 | NA | TRBV3-1/TRBV3-2 | TRBD2 | TGTGCCAGCAGCCAAGATTTGCCGACTAGCGGGAGTTATTACGAGCAGTACTTC | CASSQDLPTSGSYYEQYF
TRBJ2-7 | NA | TRBV6-5 | TRBD1 | TGTGCCAGCATTCGGACAGGGGGCTACGAGCAGTACTTC | CASIRTGGYEQYF
TRBJ2-7 | NA | TRBV19 | TRBD2 | TGTGCCAGTAGTATAGTCAGCCTAGCGGACGAGCAGTACTTC | CASSIVSLADEQYF
TRBJ1-2 | NA | TRBV29-1 | TRBD1 | TGCAGCGTCGGAGACAGGGGCGGCTATGGCTACACCTTC | CSVGDRGGYGYTF
TRBJ1-3 | NA | TRBV9 | TRBD1 | TGTGCCAGCAGCGCAAAGGACAGGGGTGACGGAAACACCATATATTTT | CASSAKDRGDGNTIYF
TRBJ2-2 | NA | TRBV5-1 | TRBD1 | TGCGCCAGCAGACTCCAACCGGGACAGCTGACCGGGGAGCTGTTTTTT | CASRLQPGQLTGELFF
TRBJ2-3 | NA | TRBV7-3 | TRBD2 | TGTGCCAGCAGCGTCTCGGGACTAGCGGGAGCAGATACGCAGTATTTT | CASSVSGLAGADTQYF
TRBJ1-6 | NA | TRBV19 | NA | TGTGCCAGTAGACCTGCGGGATCCTATAATTCACCCCTCCACTTT | CASRPAGSYNSPLHF
TRBJ1-4 | NA | TRBV7-9 | NA | TGTGCCAGCAGCCAGGCGGGGAGGACTAATGAAAAACTGTTTTTT | CASSQAGRTNEKLFF
TRBJ2-1 | NA | TRBV9 | TRBD2 | TGTGCCAGCAGCGCCAAACTAGCGGGAGACGTCAATGAGCAGTTCTTC | CASSAKLAGDVNEQFF
TRBJ1-5 | NA | TRBV12-3/TRBV12-4 | NA | TGTGCCAGCAGTTTTAGTAATCAGCCCCAGCATTTT | CASSFSNQPQHF
TRBJ2-1 | NA | TRBV9 | TRBD2 | TGTGCCAGCAGCGGCCTAGCGGGGGGGCGTGGTGAGCAGTTCTTC | CASSGLAGGRGEQFF
TRBJ1-5 | NA | TRBV7-2 | TRBD1 | TGTGCCAGCAGCTTAGCGCTGGACAGGGGGCAGCCCCAGCATTTT | CASSLALDRGQPQHF
TRBJ2-3 | NA | TRBV5-1 | NA | TGCGCCAGCTGCCTGGCCAACACCCCCGATACGCAGTATTTT | CASCLANTPDTQYF
TRBJ2-4 | NA | TRBV9 | NA | TGTGCCAGCAGCGTAGACGGGAAAGCCAAAAACATTCAGTACTTC | CASSVDGKAKNIQYF
TRBJ1-2 | few | TRBV6-6 | NA | TGTGCCAGCAGCCCCGGGTCAGGGGTTGGCTATGGCTACACCTTC | CASSPGSGVGYGYTF
TRBJ1-2 | NA | TRBV28 | NA | TGTGCCAGCAGTTTAGTCGCCTCCCGGGGCTACACCTTC | CASSLVASRGYTF
TRBJ2-2 | NA | TRBV27 | NA | TGTGCCAGCAGTTTCCAATACAGATCCACCGGGGAGCTGTTTTTT | CASSFQYRSTGELFF
TRBJ2-7 | NA | TRBV12-3/TRBV12-4 | NA | TGTGCCAGCAGTCCCCCGGCCTACGAGCAGTACTTC | CASSPPAYEQYF
TRBJ2-2 | many | TRBV7-7 | TRBD1 | TGTGCCAGCGGACAGGAGACGAACACCGGGGAGCTGTTTTTT | CASGQETNTGELFF
TRBJ1-2 | NA | TRBV10-3 | NA | TGTGCCATCAGACGGACAGAGAACTATGGCTACACCTTC | CAIRRTENYGYTF
TRBJ2-3 | NA | TRBV29-1 | TRBD1 | TGCAGCGTTGACGGGCGACAGGGTATTACAGATACGCAGTATTTT | CSVDGRQGITDTQYF
TRBJ2-7 | NA | TRBV2 | TRBD2 | TGTGCCAGCAAGCGGGAGGACGACGAGCAGTACTTC | CASKREDDEQYF
TRBJ2-2 | NA | TRBV27 | NA | TGTGCCAGCAGTCCTAATACGAACACCGGGGAGCTGTTTTTT | CASSPNTNTGELFF
TRBJ2-7 | once | TRBV27 | TRBD1 | TGTGCCAGCAGTTTCTCTTGGACAGGGATCTACGAGCAGTACTTC | CASSFSWTGIYEQYF
TRBJ2-1 | NA | TRBV19 | NA | TGTGCCAGTAGTATAGAGGAGAATACCTACAATGAGCAGTTCTTC | CASSIEENTYNEQFF
TRBJ2-1 | NA | TRBV18 | TRBD2 | TGTGCCAGCTCGCCTATAGCGGGGGCCGCCTACAATGAGCAGTTCTTC | CASSPIAGAAYNEQFF
TRBJ2-2 | NA | TRBV10-2 | TRBD2 | TGCGCCAGCAGTGAGTCAGGGACTAGCGGGTCCGGGGAGCTGTTTTTT | CASSESGTSGSGELFF
TRBJ1-2 | NA | TRBV27 | TRBD1 | TGTGCCAGCAGTTTATTAAGGACAGGGTCCTACACCTTC | CASSLLRTGSYTF
TRBJ1-1 | NA | TRBV6-5 | NA | TGTGCCAGCACTCCAGGCGCGAACACTGAAGCTTTCTTT | CASTPGANTEAFF
TRBJ1-1 | NA | TRBV19 | TRBD1 | TGTGCCAGTTCAACGGACAGGGGGCCCACTGAAGCTTTCTTT | CASSTDRGPTEAFF
TRBJ1-4 | NA | TRBV27 | TRBD1 | TGTGCCAGCAGGTCGACAGGGGGAGAAAAACTGTTTTTT | CASRSTGGEKLFF
TRBJ2-7 | NA | TRBV7-6 | NA | TGTGCCAGCAGCTTAGGGGCAGGACCCGGGGTCTACGAGCAGTACTTC | CASSLGAGPGVYEQYF
TRBJ2-7 | NA | TRBV6-5 | TRBD2 | TGTGCCAGCAGGGCGGGAGAGGGCACATACGAGCAGTACTTC | CASRAGEGTYEQYF
TRBJ1-5 | NA | TRBV2 | TRBD1 | TGTGCCAGCAGGGACCCGGGACAGGGTCGCCATCAGCCCCAGCATTTT | CASRDPGQGRHQPQHF
TRBJ2-7 | many | TRBV27 | TRBD2 | TGTGCCAGCAGTTTTGGGGTGGGGACTAGCGGGAGGTACGAGCAGTACTTC | CASSFGVGTSGRYEQYF